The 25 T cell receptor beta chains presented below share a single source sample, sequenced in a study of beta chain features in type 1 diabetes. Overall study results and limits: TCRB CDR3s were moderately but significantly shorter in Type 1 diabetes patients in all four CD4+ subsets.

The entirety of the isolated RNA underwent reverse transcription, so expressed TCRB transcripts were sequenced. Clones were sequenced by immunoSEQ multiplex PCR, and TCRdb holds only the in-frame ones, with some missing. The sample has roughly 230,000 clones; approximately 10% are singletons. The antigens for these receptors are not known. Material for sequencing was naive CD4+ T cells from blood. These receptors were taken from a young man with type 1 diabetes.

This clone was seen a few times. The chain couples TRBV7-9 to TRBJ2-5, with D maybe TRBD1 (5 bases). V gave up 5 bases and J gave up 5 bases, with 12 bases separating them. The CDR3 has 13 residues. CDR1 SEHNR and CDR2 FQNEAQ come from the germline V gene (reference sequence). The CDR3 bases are TGTGCCAGCAGCAGGGGTCCTGAGGAGACCCAGTACTTC. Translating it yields CASSRGPEETQYF.

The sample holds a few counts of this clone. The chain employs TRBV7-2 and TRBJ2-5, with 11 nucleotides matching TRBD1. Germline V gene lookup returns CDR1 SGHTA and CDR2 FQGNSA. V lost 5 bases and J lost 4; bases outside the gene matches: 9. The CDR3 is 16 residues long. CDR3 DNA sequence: TGTGCCAGCAGCGGAAGGACAGGGGGCGCATTAGAGACCCAGTACTTC. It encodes CASSGRTGGALETQYF.

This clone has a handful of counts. CDR3 region: CASSLSREGDGYTF. Here the CDR3 DNA reads TGTGCCAGCAGCCTAAGTAGAGAGGGGGACGGCTACACCTTC. The V and J genes are TRBV7-3 and TRBJ1-2, with a tentative D call TRBD1 (6 bases). The CDR3 totals 14 residues. Trimming removed 5 bases at V and 8 bases at J, with 18 bases between. Germline CDR1 SGHTA, CDR2 FQGTGA.

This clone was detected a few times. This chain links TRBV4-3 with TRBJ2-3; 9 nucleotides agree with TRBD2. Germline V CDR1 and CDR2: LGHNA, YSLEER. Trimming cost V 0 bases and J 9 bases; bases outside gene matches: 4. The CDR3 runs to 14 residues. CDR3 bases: TGCGCCAGCAGCCAAGACTGGGGACTAGCAACGCAGTATTTT. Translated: CASSQDWGLATQYF.

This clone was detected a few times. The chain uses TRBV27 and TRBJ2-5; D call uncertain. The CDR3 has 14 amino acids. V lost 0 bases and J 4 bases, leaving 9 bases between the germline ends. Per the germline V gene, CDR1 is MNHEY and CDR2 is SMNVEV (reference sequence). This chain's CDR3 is CASSLSPLGETQYF. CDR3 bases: TGTGCCAGCAGTTTATCTCCCCTAGGAGAGACCCAGTACTTC.

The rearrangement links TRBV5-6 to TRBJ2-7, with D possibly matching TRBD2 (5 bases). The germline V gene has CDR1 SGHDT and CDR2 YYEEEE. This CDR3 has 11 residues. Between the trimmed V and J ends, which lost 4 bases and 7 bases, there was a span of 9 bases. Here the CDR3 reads CASSGPGEQYF. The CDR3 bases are TGTGCCAGCAGCGGGCCGGGAGAGCAGTACTTC.

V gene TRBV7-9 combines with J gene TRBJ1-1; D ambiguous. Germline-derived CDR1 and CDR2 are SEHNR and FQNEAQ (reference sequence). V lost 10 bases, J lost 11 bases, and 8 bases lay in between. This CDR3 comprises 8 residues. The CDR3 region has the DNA TGTGCCACCTCCGTGGCTTTCTTT. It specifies CATSVAFF.

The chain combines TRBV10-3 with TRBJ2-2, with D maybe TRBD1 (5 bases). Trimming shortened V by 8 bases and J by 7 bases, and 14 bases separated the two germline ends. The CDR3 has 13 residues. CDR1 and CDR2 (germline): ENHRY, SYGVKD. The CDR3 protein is CAIESGLDGELFF. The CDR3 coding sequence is TGTGCCATCGAATCAGGGTTAGACGGGGAGCTGTTTTTT.

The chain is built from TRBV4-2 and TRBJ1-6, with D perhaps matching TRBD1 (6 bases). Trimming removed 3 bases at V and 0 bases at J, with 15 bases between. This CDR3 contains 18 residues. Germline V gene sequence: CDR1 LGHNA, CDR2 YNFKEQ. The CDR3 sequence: CASSHYQTGRSYNSPLHF. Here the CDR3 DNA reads TGTGCCAGCAGCCACTACCAGACAGGCCGCTCCTATAATTCACCCCTCCACTTT.

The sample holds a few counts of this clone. The CDR3 protein is CASSYTGVLGDGYTF. The CDR3 bases are TGTGCCAGCAGTTACACCGGGGTCCTTGGGGATGGCTACACCTTC. The V call is TRBV6-5, the J call TRBJ1-2; D is undetermined. This CDR3 comprises 15 residues. Germline V gene sequence: CDR1 MNHEY, CDR2 SVGAGI. V lost 2 bases and J lost 6, with 16 bases in between.

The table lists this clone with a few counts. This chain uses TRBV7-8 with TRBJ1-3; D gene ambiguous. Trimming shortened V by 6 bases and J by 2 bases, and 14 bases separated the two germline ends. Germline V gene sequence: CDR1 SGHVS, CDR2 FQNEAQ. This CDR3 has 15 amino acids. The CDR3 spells CASSLTWRAGNTIYF. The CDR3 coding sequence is TGTGCCAGCAGTCTCACCTGGAGGGCTGGAAACACCATATATTTT.

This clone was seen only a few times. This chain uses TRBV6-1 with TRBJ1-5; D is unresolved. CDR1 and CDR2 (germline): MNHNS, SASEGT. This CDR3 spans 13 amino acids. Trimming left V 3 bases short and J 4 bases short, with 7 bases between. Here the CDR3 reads CASSERENQPQHF. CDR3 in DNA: TGTGCCAGCAGTGAGAGGGAGAATCAGCCCCAGCATTTT.

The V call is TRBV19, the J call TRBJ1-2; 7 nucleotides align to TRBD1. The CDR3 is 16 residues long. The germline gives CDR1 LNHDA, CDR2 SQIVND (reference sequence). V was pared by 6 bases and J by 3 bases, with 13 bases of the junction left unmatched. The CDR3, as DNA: TGTGCCAGTAGCATTTACTCGGGACAGCCCTACTATGGCTACACCTTC. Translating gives CASSIYSGQPYYGYTF.

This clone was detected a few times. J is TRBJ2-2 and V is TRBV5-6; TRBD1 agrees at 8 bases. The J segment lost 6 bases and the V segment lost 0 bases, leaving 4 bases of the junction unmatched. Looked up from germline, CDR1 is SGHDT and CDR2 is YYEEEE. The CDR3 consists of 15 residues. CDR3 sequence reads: CASSLAQGASGELFF. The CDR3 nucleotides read TGTGCCAGCAGCTTGGCGCAGGGGGCATCCGGGGAGCTGTTTTTT.

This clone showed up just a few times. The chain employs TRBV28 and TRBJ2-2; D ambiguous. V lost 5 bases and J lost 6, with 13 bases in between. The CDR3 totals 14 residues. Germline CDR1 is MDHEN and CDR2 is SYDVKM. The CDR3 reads CASSPPNSPGELFF. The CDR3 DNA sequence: TGTGCCAGCAGTCCTCCAAACTCCCCCGGGGAGCTGTTTTTT.

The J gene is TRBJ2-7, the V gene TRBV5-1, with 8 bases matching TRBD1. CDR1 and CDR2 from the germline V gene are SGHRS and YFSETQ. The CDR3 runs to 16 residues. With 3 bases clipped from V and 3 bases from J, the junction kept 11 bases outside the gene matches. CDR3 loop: CASSSRVTGANYEQYF. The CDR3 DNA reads TGCGCCAGCAGCTCCCGAGTGACAGGGGCAAACTACGAGCAGTACTTC.

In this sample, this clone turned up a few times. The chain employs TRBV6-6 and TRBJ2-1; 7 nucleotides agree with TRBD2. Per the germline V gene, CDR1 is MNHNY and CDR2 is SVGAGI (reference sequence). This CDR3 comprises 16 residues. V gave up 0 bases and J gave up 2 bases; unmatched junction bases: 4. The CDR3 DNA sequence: TGTGCCAGCAGTTACTCGACGGGGGGTCCCTACAATGAGCAGTTCTTC. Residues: CASSYSTGGPYNEQFF.

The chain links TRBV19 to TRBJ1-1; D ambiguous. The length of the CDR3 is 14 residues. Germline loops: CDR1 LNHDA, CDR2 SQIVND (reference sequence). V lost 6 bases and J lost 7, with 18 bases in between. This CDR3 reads CASSTTWARHEAFF. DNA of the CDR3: TGTGCCAGTAGCACCACCTGGGCCCGTCATGAAGCTTTCTTT.

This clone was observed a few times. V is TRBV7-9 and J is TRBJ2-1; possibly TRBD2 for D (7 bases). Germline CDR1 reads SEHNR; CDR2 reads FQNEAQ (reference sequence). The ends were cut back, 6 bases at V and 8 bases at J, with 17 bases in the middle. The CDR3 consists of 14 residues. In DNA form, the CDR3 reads TGTGCCAGCAGTTGGACGTCGGGGGGCCATGAGCAGTTCTTC. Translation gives CASSWTSGGHEQFF.

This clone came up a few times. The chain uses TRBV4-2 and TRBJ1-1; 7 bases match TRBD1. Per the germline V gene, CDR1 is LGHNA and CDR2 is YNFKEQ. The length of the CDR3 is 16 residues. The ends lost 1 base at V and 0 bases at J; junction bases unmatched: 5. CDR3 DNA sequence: TGTGCCAGCAGCCAAGTCGGACAGGCTGTGAACACTGAAGCTTTCTTT. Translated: CASSQVGQAVNTEAFF.

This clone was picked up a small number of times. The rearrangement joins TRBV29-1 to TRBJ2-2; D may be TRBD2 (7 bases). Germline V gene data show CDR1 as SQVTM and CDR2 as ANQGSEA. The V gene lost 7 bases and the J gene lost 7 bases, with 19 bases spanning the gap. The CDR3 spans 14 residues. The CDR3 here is CSAGTSGNNGELFF. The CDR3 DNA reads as TGCAGCGCCGGGACAAGCGGGAATAACGGGGAGCTGTTTTTT.

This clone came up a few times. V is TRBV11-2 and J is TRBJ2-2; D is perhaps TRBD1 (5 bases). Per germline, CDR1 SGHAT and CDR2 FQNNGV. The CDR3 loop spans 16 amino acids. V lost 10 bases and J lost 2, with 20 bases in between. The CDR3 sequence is CATLSSKGKNTGELFF. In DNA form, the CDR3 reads TGTGCCACCCTTTCCTCTAAGGGGAAAAACACCGGGGAGCTGTTTTTT.

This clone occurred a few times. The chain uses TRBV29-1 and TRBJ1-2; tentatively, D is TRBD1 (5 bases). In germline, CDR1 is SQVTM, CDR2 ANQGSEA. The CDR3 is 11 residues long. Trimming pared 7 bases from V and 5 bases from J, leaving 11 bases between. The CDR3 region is CSALGTYGYTF. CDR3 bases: TGCAGCGCTCTCGGGACTTATGGCTACACCTTC. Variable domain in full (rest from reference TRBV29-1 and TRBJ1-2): SAVISQKPSRDICQRGTSLTIQCQVDSQVTMMFWYRQQPGQSLTLIATANQGSEATYESGFVIDKFPISRPNLTFSTLTVSNMSPEDSSIYLCSALGTYGYTFGSGTRLTVV.

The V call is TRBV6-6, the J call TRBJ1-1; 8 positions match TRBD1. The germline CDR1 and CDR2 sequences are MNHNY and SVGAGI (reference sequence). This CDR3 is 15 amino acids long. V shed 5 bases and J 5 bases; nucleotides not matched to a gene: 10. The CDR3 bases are TGTGCCAGCAGTAGAACCGACAGGGGAGGTACTGAAGCTTTCTTT. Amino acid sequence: CASSRTDRGGTEAFF.

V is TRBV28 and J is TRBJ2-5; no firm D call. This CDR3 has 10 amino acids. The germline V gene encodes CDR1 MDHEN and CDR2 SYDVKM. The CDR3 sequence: CAARGETQYF. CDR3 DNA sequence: TGTGCTGCACGAGGAGAGACCCAGTACTTC. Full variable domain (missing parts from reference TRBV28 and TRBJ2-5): DVKVTQSSRYLVKRTGEKVFLECVQDMDHENMFWYRQDPGLGLRLIYFSYDVKMKEKGDIPEGYSVSREKKERFSLILESASTNQTSMYLCAARGETQYFGPGTRLLVL.